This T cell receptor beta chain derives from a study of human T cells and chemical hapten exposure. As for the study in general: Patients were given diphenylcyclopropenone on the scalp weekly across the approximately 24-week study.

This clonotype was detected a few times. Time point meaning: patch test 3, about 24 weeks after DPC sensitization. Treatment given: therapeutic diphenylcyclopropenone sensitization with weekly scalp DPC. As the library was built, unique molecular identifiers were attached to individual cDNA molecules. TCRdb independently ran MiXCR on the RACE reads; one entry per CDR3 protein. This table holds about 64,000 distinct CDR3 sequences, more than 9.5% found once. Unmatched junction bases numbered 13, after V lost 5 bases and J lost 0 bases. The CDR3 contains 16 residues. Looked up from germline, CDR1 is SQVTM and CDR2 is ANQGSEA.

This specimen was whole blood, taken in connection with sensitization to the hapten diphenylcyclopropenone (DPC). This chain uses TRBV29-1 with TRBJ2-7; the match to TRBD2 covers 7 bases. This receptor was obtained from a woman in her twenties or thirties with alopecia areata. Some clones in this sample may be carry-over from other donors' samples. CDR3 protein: CSVTSSRGELSYEQYF. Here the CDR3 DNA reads TGCAGCGTTACCTCCTCCCGGGGGGAGCTCTCCTACGAGCAGTACTTC.